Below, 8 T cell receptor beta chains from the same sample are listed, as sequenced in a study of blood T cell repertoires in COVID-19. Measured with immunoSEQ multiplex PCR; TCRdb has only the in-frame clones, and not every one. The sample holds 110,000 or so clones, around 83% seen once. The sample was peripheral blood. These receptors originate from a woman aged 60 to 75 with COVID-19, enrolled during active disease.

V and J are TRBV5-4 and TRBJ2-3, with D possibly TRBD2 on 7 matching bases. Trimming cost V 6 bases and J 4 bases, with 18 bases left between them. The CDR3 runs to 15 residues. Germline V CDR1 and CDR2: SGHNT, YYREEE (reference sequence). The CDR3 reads CASTWRGGLSDTQYF. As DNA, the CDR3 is TGTGCCAGCACCTGGAGGGGGGGCCTATCAGATACGCAGTATTTT.

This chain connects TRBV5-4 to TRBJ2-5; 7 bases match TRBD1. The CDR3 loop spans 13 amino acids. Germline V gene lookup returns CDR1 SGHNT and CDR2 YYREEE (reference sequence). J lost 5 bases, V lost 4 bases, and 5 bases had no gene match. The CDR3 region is CASSRDRVETQYF. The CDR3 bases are TGTGCCAGCAGCCGAGACAGGGTGGAGACCCAGTACTTC.

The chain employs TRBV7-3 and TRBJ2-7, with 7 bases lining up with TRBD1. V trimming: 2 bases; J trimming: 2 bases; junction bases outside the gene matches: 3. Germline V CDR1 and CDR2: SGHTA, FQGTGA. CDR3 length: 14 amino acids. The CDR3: CASSLQGDPYEQYF. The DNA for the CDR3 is TGTGCCAGCAGCTTACAGGGGGATCCCTACGAGCAGTACTTC.

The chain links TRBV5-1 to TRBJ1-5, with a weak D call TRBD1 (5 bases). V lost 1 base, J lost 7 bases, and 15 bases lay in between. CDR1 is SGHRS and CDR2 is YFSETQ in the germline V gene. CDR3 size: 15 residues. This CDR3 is CASSLYPGVRQPQHF. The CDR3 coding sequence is TGCGCCAGCAGCTTGTATCCGGGGGTCAGGCAGCCCCAGCATTTT.

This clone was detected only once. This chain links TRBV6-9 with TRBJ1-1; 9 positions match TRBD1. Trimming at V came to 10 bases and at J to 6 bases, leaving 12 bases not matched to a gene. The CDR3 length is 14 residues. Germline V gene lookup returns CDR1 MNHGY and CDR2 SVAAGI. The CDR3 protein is CAILPGDRVSEAFF. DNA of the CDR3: TGTGCCATCCTACCCGGGGACAGGGTCTCTGAAGCTTTCTTT.

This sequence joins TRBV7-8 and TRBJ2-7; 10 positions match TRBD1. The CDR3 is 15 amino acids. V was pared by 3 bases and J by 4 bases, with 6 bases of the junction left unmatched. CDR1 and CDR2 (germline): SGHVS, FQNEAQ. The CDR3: CASSLSGTGEYEQYF. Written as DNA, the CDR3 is TGTGCCAGCAGCTTGTCCGGGACAGGGGAATACGAGCAGTACTTC.

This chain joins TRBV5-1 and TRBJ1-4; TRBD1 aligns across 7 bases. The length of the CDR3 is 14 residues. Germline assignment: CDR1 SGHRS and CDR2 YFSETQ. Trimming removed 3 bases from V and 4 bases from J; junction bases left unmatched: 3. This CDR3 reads CASSSGTDNEKLFF. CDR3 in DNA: TGCGCCAGCAGCTCCGGGACAGATAATGAAAAACTGTTTTTT. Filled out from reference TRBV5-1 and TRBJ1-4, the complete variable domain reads KAGVTQTPRYLIKTRGQQVTLSCSPISGHRSVSWYQQTPGQGLQFLFEYFSETQRNKGNFPGRFSGRQFSNSRSEMNVSTLELGDSALYLCASSSGTDNEKLFFGSGTQLSVL.

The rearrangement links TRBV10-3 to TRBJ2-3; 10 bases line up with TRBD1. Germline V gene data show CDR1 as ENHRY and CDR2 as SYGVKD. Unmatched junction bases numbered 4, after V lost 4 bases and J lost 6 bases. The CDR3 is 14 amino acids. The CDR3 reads CAISGDRGHDTQYF. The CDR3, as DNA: TGTGCCATCAGTGGAGACAGGGGGCACGATACGCAGTATTTT.